The clone carrying this T cell receptor (beta chain) was seen ten or more times. The antigen remains undetermined. This specimen comes from a study of regulatory T cells in long-lasting Graves disease. Points from the study as a whole: TCR diversity was lower in persistent Graves' patients than in newly diagnosed ones.

Deletions cut 7 bases from V and 2 bases from J, with 14 bases between. The CDR3 is 13 amino acids. Per germline, CDR1 SQVTM and CDR2 ANQGSEA. To make TCR beta libraries, researchers used iRepertoire HTBI primers and Arm-PCR of CDR3 regions. TCRdb fed the multiplex PCR reads into MiXCR, producing one record per CDR3 protein. The repertoire has approximately 210,000 distinct CDR3 sequences, 15% to 20% of them found once; the top ten carry about 20%. The time point was: newly diagnosed GD, antithyroid drugs for less than 3 months. The TCR library was prepared using RNA isolated from PBMCs. The TCR sequence derives from a female donor with Graves disease. The sequenced sample was peripheral blood mononuclear cells (PBMCs), obtained at new diagnosis, from a patient treated with antithyroid drugs. The rearrangement joins TRBV29-1 to TRBJ1-1; D might be TRBD1 (6 bases). CDR3 protein: CSGYREDNTEAFF. CDR3 in DNA: TGCAGCGGGTACAGGGAGGACAACACTGAAGCTTTCTTT. Drawing the rest from reference TRBV29-1 and TRBJ1-1, the complete variable domain is SAVISQKPSRDICQRGTSLTIQCQVDSQVTMMFWYRQQPGQSLTLIATANQGSEATYESGFVIDKFPISRPNLTFSTLTVSNMSPEDSSIYLCSGYREDNTEAFFGQGTRLTVV.